The source of this TCR beta chain is a study of cytomegalovirus exposure and HLA in healthy donors. Study as a whole: HLA-typed donors were the source of about 85 million unique TCRs, which an early data release held.

Healthy donors of bone marrow made up the group. With regard to this clone: This specimen includes other DNA sequences encoding the same CDR3.

Primers: 60 Vbeta forward and 13 Jbeta reverse. Sequencing was performed with immunoSEQ multiplex PCR; in TCRdb, only in-frame clones are kept and a portion is missing. The data show roughly 77,000 clones, roughly 9.1% seen once. V lost 3 bases, J lost 1 base, and 6 bases lay in between. The CDR3 runs to 13 residues. Germline V gives CDR1 SEHNR, CDR2 FQNEAQ (reference sequence). The TCR originated in a man between 60 and 75 years old in good health and CMV-seropositive. The V call is TRBV7-9, the J call TRBJ1-1; D is undetermined. Sequencing was carried out using PBMCs. The CDR3 region is CASSLGENTEAFF. CDR3 nucleotides: TGTGCCAGCAGCTTGGGAGAGAACACTGAAGCTTTCTTT.